The source of this T cell receptor (beta chain) is a study of cytomegalovirus exposure and HLA in healthy donors (dated by TCRdb to about 2017). Study-wide context: According to an earlier analysis of 587 of the donors, about 179 million T cells yielded some 120 million unique TCR beta sequences and around 300 Gb of sequence data. An early release that covered more than 550 HLA-typed donors contained approximately 320 gigabases of sequencing data and tens of millions of unique TCR sequences. The genetic ancestry cluster associated with self-reported Caucasian donors included 81% of the roughly 380 genotyped donors. The study aimed to test whether cataloging public T cell receptors could reveal signatures of past pathogen exposure. The T cell repertoires of 666 subjects were profiled by immunosequencing and related to cytomegalovirus serostatus. A separate validation cohort of 100 to 150 different subjects was used in addition to the roughly 700-subject first cohort. High-throughput TCR immunosequencing, statistical association of individual TCRs with disease status, and machine learning were combined to predict cytomegalovirus infection status. A later analysis re-examined previously published TCR beta repertoires from around 670 donors and added high-resolution HLA genotyping to investigate patterns of TCR occurrence. In the later analysis, no new phenotypic data were used to find candidate immune exposures; instead, reliance was placed on TCR beta sequences and their occurrence across donors. An earlier analysis of 500 to 650 of the donors applied high-throughput TCR beta sequencing to assess whether each TCR beta V gene segment acted as functional or pseudogenic. Donor age, sex, ethnicity and CMV serostatus were compiled alongside the repertoire data. Genome-wide SNP genotypes for about 60% of the roughly 670 donors were used in a later genetic analysis, which treated that subset as a discovery cohort. Every discovery cohort repertoire had been produced on one sequencing platform. Class I and class II HLA loci were covered by the typing at four-digit resolution. The number of donors typed differed by locus, with about 629-640 for A, B, C, DRB1 and DQB1, over 500 for DQA1, over 600 for DPA1, and around 460 for DPB1. Four or five DR-DQ haplotypes were handled as single units for association and clustering, since linkage in the cohort was strong. On average, roughly 250,000 unique TCR beta nucleotide sequences were sequenced per donor among a few hundred genotyped donors of the cohort, with roughly 18% of those sequences being non-productive. Study-wide conclusions, independent of this receptor: The classifier was reported to diagnose cytomegalovirus status with high specificity and sensitivity in both the original cohort and the validation cohort. In a later analysis, HLA-associated TCR beta chains showed more clonal expansion and lower generation probabilities than non-associated chains that were equally common. In an earlier analysis of fewer than 750 of the donors, most TCR beta V segments were observed in productive rearrangements about 90% or about 30% of the time, broadly matching IMGT annotations. CMV serostatus was the only immune exposure information available for the cohort. A few of the identified cytomegalovirus-associated TCR beta chains were confirmed in vitro to be specific for cytomegalovirus antigens. Across donors, most TCR sequences were observed very rarely, whereas some public TCRs were present in many individuals. A further reported finding was that TCR beta sequences accurately predicted the HLA-A and HLA-B alleles for most subjects in the first cohort. A later analysis associated around 16,000 TCR beta sequences with specific HLA alleles at a false discovery rate of 0.05. Linkage disequilibrium might explain the correlated functional status among segregating V segments, but an unknown experimental factor could not be excluded. A later analysis found that TCR association rates varied across HLA loci, with DRB1 alleles showing the most associated TCRs and HLA-C alleles the fewest. The study gave a list of about 150 TCR beta chains associated with cytomegalovirus. Some IMGT-functional V segments, including TRBV6-2 and TRBV6-3, could not be distinguished by the 87-base-pair reads and were therefore excluded. When HLA alleles, especially DR and DQ, strongly co-occurred, attributing TCR associations to individual alleles was difficult. Because HLA typing was unavailable for some donors at each locus, only the typed subset was used in association tests. This cohort had only TCR beta chains sequenced, and the lack of alpha or paired-chain data limited which features could be detected. The authors suggested that the approach could potentially be generalized to other disease states and immunological phenotypes. Approximately 18 rarely observed V segments, including chromosome 9 orphons, were excluded from the earlier analysis of about 610 of the donors because counts were too low. Most CMV-associated TCR beta chains appeared to be HLA-restricted in a later analysis, and the HLA associations seemed to be driven largely by CMV exposure. According to a later analysis, parvovirus B19, influenza, CMV and Epstein-Barr virus appeared linked to several top co-occurrence clusters. A later genetic analysis reported fewer N-insertions in productive TCRs among donors in an Asian-associated ancestry cluster than the approximately 670-donor mean. Sequencing depth was assumed to be roughly uniform across donors in the presence/absence analyses, though that assumption may not hold. A later genetic analysis associated a missense DCLRE1C variant with V-gene and J-gene trimming of TCR beta chains, and an independent cohort replicated the association. A cluster of highly shared sequence variants was judged likely to be a technical artifact of the sequencing pipeline.

The library was prepared using the immunoSEQ multiplex PCR assay. A mixture of 60 forward primers for TCR Vbeta segments and 13 reverse primers for TCR Jbeta segments was used in the multiplex PCR. The CDR3 region of rearranged TCR beta genes was amplified from genomic DNA with a multiplex PCR assay. Amplified TCR beta libraries were sequenced as 87-base-pair reads on the Illumina HiSeq System. The authors' pipeline ran thus. In a later analysis, some 80 million unique TCR beta chains were counted across the 500 to 850 repertoires, and about 10 million of these chains were shared by at least two donors. Raw reads were error-corrected and collapsed into unique sequences with a nearest-neighbor algorithm that merged closely related sequences to remove PCR and sequencing errors. Alignment of CDR3 sequences to IMGT reference sequences was used to assign V, D and J gene segments. Each retained sequence needed at least a six-nucleotide match to both a V gene segment and a J gene segment. Rearrangements were classified as productive when the CDR3 lacked stop codons and remained in frame with V and J, and all other rearrangements were classified as non-productive. Following IMGT convention, CDR3 was defined as the stretch from the second conserved V-encoded cysteine up to the conserved J-encoded phenylalanine. In an earlier analysis of approximately 590 of the donors, sequences lacking an unambiguous match to a single V gene segment were excluded. An earlier analysis of 550 to 650 of the donors classified V segments as functional when productive rearrangements were above 56.7% and as segregating when the standard deviation between donors was above 5%. To diagnose cytomegalovirus status from the catalog of TCR beta chain sequences, a statistical classification framework was built. In a later analysis, V and J genes were assigned by comparing TCR nucleotide sequences against IMGT/GENE-DB human TR gene sequences. In a later analysis, CDR3 sequences and most-parsimonious VDJ recombination scenarios were assigned using the TCRdist pipeline. In a later analysis, every TCR beta chain was defined by the combination of its CDR3 amino acid sequence and its V-gene family, and reads without a unique V-gene family were dropped. In a later analysis, 550 to 650 highly shared, low-generation-probability nucleotide sequences were removed to address suspected cross-contamination and a sequencing artifact. A later analysis calculated a clonal expansion index for each public chain from normalized within-repertoire ranks of inferred template counts. A later analysis computed generation probabilities with a VDJ recombination model fitted to out-of-frame rearrangements, and checked the results against IGoR. In a later analysis, TCR-TCR, TCR-HLA and TCR-CMV co-occurrence was scored with hypergeometric tests, and a repertoire-size bias correction was applied to TCR pairs. To estimate false discovery rates, a later analysis permuted the HLA or CMV assignments 20 times. In a later analysis, co-occurring TCRs were grouped with DBSCAN, and TCRdist sequence similarity was added when clustering was performed within HLA-allele-positive subsets. Repertoires with fewer than 30,000 or more than 120,000 public chains were left out of co-occurrence clustering, as were about 5 repertoires with anomalous nucleotide sharing. Not all clones reach the TCRdb copy of this immuneACCESS table, which keeps in-frame sequences only. Checked studies attribute under half of the gap to unresolved V genes and leave the rest unexplained. The V and J calls and clone size come from that table; D and trimming were worked out from the DNA. The sample table holds roughly 120,000 clones. The top ten constitute under 2.5% of the sample.

CDR1 and CDR2 are read off the germline V gene as SNHLY and FYNNEI. Unmatched junction bases come to 8, with V trimmed by 6 bases and J by 5 bases. Including cysteine and phenylalanine, the CDR3 has 16 amino acids. The retained sequence is limited to the CDR3, 48 bases, with the frame set at the first base. About this clone itself: The specificity of this receptor is unknown.

The cohort was made up of hundreds of healthy bone marrow donors. At the time of sampling, every cohort member was nominally healthy, though immune exposures that went unrecorded were likely present. The donor tested CMV seronegative and was one of the 352 seronegative cohort members. A peripheral blood sample was provided by each donor, and peripheral blood mononuclear cells were used for TCR beta sequencing. The Qiagen DNeasy Blood Extraction Kit was used to extract genomic DNA from the blood cell samples. The TCR comes from a man aged 35-49 years in good health and CMV-seronegative. Recombination linked TRBV2 to TRBJ2-5; 14 bases in the junction line up with TRBD2. The specimen was PBMCs. The nucleotide sequence reads TGTGCCAGCAGGGCTGGGACTAGCGGGAGCAGGGAGACCCAGTACTTC. Translated, this is CASRAGTSGSRETQYF.